This T cell receptor (beta chain) was sequenced in a study of T cell responses to AZD1222 COVID-19 vaccine. Sequencing used immunoSEQ multiplex PCR; TCRdb keeps in-frame clones, though not all of them. The sample gives about 150,000 clones, roughly 90% of which show up once; approximately 17% is in the top ten. Study-level results: Females outnumbered males among donors, who were mostly white British; clonal diversity was possibly underestimated.

About this clone itself: The antigen is not known.

V lost 2 bases and J lost 4, with 8 bases in between. The CDR3 totals 13 residues. The clonotype was recovered from an adult in good health. Sequences were derived from peripheral blood, sampled on day 0 of AZD1222 vaccination. The V gene is TRBV12-3 or TRBV12-4, the J gene TRBJ1-1, with no clear D. CDR3 in amino acids: CASSLLVGTEAFF. The CDR3 region has the DNA TGTGCCAGCAGTTTATTGGTGGGCACTGAAGCTTTCTTT.